These T cell receptor beta chains were read from a single sample in a study of blood T cell repertoires in COVID-19. Profiling relied on immunoSEQ multiplex PCR, and the TCRdb table lists in-frame clones only, not all of them. The table has over 55,000 clones, about nine tenths seen once. Sequencing input: peripheral blood. The receptor source for this set is a woman older than 75 with COVID-19, enrolled during active disease. Each CDR3 is given with its conserved first and last residue. A D gene is named only where the DNA matches it firmly. Expanded clones get a size class; other rows say once, few or many, or leave the size out.

j_call	clone_size	v_call	cdr3_length	d_call	cdr3_aa	cdr3_nt
TRBJ2-7	-	TRBV5-1	14	-	CASSPPALPYEQYF	TGCGCCAGCAGCCCGCCAGCGTTACCCTACGAGCAGTACTTC
TRBJ2-6	-	TRBV18	16	-	CASSPRMGEGANVLTF	TGTGCCAGCTCACCCCGCATGGGAGAAGGGGCCAACGTCCTGACTTTC
TRBJ1-1	-	TRBV7-9	15	-	CASSLILLPNTEAFF	TGTGCCAGCAGCTTAATACTTTTGCCGAACACTGAAGCTTTCTTT
TRBJ2-7	-	TRBV3-1/TRBV3-2	14	TRBD2	CASSHGGGNYEQYF	TGTGCCAGCAGCCACGGCGGGGGGAACTACGAGCAGTACTTC
TRBJ2-7	-	TRBV6-1	16	TRBD2	CASSEFHRGLPYEQYF	TGTGCCAGCAGTGAATTTCACCGGGGACTACCCTACGAGCAGTACTTC
TRBJ2-3	-	TRBV29-1	14	-	CSVTRGSGTDTQYF	TGCAGCGTTACCCGGGGATCCGGCACAGATACGCAGTATTTT
TRBJ1-1	-	TRBV27	16	TRBD1	CASSPLGQGGNTEAFF	TGTGCCAGCAGTCCATTGGGACAGGGCGGAAACACTGAAGCTTTCTTT
TRBJ1-1	-	TRBV5-1	16	TRBD1	CASSRTGASLNTEAFF	TGCGCCAGCAGCCGGACAGGGGCTTCCCTGAACACTGAAGCTTTCTTT
TRBJ1-1	-	TRBV7-9	15	-	CASSSQTGTNTEAFF	TGTGCCAGCAGCTCCCAGACAGGAACGAACACTGAAGCTTTCTTT
TRBJ1-4	-	TRBV27	15	TRBD1	CASSLRTGGGQKLFF	TGTGCCAGCAGTTTAAGGACAGGGGGGGGTCAAAAACTGTTTTTT
TRBJ1-2	-	TRBV27	14	TRBD1	CASSLQGANYGYTF	TGTGCCAGCAGTCTGCAGGGGGCCAACTATGGCTACACCTTC
TRBJ1-1	-	TRBV10-2	13	-	CASSEARGTEAFF	TGCGCCAGCAGCGAGGCGAGGGGGACTGAAGCTTTCTTT
TRBJ2-1	-	TRBV28	15	TRBD2	CASSPQLAGENEQFF	TGTGCCAGCAGCCCGCAACTAGCGGGGGAGAATGAGCAGTTCTTC
TRBJ1-5	-	TRBV19	17	-	CASKSAGSGGSNQPQHF	TGTGCCAGTAAATCCGCGGGATCCGGGGGAAGCAATCAGCCCCAGCATTTT
TRBJ1-1	-	TRBV6-1	15	TRBD1	CASSEMTGGPPEAFF	TGTGCCAGCAGTGAGATGACAGGGGGACCTCCTGAAGCTTTCTTT
TRBJ1-4	-	TRBV5-4	13	-	CASSPGQGEKLFF	TGTGCCAGCAGCCCGGGACAAGGTGAAAAACTGTTTTTT
TRBJ1-4	-	TRBV6-5	14	-	CASSSGTKERKLFF	TGTGCCAGCAGTTCCGGGACAAAAGAAAGAAAACTGTTTTTT
TRBJ2-7	-	TRBV2	16	TRBD1	CASRDPTGAGIYEQYF	TGTGCCAGCAGGGATCCTACAGGGGCAGGAATCTACGAGCAGTACTTC
TRBJ1-2	-	TRBV21-1	20	-	CASSKKRVGAQTASNYGYTF	TGTGCCAGCAGCAAAAAGAGGGTGGGGGCCCAGACAGCCTCTAACTATGGCTACACCTTC
TRBJ1-1	once	TRBV29-1	14	TRBD1	CSVEDKGQGPEAFF	TGCAGCGTTGAAGATAAGGGACAGGGGCCTGAAGCTTTCTTT
TRBJ1-5	-	TRBV24-1	18	-	CATSDLGGGRSSNQPQHF	TGTGCCACCAGTGATTTAGGGGGGGGCCGGTCTTCCAATCAGCCCCAGCATTTT
TRBJ1-3	-	TRBV6-6	15	-	CASSYVGGSGNTIYF	TGTGCCAGCAGTTACGTAGGGGGCTCTGGAAACACCATATATTTT
TRBJ1-6	-	TRBV6-5	13	-	CASSARDNSPLHF	TGTGCCAGCAGCGCACGGGATAATTCACCCCTCCACTTT